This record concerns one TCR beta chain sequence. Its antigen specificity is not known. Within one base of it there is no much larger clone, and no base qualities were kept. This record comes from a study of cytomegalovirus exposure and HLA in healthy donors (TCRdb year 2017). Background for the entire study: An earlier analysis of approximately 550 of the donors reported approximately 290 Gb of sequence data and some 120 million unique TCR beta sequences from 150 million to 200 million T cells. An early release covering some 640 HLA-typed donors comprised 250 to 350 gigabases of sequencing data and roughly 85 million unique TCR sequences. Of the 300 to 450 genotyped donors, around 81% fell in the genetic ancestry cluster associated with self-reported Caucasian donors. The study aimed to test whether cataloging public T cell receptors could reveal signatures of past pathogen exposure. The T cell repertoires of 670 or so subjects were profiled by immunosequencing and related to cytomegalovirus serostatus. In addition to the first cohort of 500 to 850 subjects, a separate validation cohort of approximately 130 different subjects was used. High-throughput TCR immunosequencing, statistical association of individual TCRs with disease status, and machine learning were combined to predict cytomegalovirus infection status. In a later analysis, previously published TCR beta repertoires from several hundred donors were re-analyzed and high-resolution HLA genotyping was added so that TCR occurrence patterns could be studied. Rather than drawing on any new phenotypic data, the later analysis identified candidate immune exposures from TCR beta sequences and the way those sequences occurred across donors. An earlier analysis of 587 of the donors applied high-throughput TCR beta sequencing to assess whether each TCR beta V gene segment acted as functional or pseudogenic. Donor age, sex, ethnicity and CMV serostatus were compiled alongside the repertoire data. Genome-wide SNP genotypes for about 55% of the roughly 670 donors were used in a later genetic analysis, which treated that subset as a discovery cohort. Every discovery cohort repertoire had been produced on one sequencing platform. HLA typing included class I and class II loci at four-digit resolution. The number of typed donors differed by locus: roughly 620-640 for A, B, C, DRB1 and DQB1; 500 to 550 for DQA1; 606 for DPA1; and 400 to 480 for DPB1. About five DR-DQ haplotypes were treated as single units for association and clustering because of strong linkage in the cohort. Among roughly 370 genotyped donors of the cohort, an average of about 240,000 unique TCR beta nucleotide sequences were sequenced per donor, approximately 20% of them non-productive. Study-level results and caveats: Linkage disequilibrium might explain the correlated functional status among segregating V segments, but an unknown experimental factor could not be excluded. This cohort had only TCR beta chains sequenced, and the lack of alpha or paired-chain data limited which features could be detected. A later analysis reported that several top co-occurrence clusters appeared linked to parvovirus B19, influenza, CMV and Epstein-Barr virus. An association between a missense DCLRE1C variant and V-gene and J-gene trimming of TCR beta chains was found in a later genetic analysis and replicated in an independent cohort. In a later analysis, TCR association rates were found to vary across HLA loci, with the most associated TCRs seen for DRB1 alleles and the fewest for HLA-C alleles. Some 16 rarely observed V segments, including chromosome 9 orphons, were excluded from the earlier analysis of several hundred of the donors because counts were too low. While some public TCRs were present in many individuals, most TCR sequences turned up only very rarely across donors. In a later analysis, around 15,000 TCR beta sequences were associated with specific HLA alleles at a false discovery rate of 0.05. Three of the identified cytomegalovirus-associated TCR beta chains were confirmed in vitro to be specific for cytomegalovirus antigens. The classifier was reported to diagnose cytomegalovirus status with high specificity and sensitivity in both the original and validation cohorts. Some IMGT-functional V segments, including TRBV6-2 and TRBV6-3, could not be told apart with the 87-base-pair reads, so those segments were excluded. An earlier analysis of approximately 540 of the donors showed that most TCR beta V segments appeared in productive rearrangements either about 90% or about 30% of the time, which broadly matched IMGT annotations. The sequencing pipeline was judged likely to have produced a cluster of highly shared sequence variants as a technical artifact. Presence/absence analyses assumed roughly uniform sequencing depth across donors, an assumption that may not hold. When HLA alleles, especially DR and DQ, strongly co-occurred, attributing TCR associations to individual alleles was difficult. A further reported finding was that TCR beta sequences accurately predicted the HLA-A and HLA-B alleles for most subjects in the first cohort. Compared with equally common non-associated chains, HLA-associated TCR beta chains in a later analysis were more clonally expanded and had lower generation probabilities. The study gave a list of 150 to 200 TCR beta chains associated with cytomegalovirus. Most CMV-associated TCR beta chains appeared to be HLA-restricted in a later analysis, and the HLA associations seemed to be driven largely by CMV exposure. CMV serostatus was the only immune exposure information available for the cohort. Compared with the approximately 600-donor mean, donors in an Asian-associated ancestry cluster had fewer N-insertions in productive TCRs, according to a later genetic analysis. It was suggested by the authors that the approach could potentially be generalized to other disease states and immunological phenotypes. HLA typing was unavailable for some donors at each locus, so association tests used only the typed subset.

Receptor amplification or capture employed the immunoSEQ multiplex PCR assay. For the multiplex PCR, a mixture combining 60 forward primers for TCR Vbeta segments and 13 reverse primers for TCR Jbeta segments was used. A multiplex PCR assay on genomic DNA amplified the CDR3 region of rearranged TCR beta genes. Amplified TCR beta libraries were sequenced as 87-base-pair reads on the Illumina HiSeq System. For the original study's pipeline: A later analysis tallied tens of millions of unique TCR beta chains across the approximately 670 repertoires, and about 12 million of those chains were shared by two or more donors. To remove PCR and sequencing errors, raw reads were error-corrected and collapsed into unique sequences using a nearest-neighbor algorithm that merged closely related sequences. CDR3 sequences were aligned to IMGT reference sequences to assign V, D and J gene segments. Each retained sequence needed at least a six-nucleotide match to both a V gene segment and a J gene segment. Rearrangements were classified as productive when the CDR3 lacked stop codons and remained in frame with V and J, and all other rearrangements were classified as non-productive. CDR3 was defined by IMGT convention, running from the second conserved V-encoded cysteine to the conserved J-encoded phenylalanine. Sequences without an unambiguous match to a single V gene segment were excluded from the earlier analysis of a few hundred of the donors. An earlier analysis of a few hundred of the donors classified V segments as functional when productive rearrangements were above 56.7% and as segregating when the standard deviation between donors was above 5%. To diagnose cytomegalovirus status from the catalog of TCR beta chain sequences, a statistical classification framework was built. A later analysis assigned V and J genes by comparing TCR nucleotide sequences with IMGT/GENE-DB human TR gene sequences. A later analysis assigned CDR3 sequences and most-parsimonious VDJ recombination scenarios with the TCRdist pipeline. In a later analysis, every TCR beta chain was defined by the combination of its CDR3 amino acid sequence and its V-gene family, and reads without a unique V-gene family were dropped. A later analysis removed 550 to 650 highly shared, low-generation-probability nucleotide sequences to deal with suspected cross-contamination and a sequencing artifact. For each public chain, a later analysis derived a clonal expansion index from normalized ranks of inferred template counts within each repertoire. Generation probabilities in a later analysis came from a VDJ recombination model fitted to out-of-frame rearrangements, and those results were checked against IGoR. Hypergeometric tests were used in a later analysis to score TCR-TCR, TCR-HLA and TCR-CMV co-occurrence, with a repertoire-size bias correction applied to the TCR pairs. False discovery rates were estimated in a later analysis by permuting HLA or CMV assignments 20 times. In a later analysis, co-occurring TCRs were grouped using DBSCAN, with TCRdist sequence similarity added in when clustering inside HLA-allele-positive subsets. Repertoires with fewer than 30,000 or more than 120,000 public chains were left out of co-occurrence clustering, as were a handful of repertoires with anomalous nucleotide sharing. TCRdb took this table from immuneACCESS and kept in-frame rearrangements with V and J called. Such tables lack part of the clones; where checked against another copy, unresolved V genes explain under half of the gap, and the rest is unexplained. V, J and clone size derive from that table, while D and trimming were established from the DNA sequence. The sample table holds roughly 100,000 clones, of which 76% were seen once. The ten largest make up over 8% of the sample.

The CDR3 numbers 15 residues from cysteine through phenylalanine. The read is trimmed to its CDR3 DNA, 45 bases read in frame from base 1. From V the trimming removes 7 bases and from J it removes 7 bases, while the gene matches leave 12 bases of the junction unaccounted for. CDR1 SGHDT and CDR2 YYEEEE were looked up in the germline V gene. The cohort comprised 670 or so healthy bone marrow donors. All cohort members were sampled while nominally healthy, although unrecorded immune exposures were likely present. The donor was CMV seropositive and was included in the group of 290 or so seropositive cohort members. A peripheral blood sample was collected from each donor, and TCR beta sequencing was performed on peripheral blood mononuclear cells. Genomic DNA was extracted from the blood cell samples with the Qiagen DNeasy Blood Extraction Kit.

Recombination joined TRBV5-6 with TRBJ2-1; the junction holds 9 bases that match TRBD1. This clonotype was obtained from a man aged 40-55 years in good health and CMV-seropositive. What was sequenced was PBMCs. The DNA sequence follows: TGTGCCAGCGGACCGGACAGGGGAAGGTTGAATGAGCAGTTCTTC. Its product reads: CASGPDRGRLNEQFF.